The present T cell receptor (beta chain) was sequenced within a study of T cells in Graves' hyperthyroidism and ophthalmopathy. Ten or more counts support this clonotype. Regions amplified from RNA transcripts were the TCR beta CDR3 regions. The HTBI primer set drove a first-round RT-PCR of the TCR CDR3. Each CDR3 protein is one row after TCRdb ran MiXCR on the multiplex PCR reads. The data show approximately 490,000 distinct CDR3 sequences, 20% to 25% seen once. Source material for PBMCs was less than 12 ml fresh peripheral blood. This CDR3 contains 12 residues. V lost 5 bases, J lost 3 bases, and 7 bases lay in between. From germline, CDR1 is MNHNS and CDR2 SASEGT.

Source material: blood. The origin of this receptor is an older woman with Graves' ophthalmopathy. The rearrangement links TRBV6-1 to TRBJ2-5; D perhaps matches TRBD2 (5 bases). The CDR3 sequence: CASSRDKETQYF. The CDR3 nucleotides read TGTGCCAGCAGTCGGGATAAAGAGACCCAGTACTTC.